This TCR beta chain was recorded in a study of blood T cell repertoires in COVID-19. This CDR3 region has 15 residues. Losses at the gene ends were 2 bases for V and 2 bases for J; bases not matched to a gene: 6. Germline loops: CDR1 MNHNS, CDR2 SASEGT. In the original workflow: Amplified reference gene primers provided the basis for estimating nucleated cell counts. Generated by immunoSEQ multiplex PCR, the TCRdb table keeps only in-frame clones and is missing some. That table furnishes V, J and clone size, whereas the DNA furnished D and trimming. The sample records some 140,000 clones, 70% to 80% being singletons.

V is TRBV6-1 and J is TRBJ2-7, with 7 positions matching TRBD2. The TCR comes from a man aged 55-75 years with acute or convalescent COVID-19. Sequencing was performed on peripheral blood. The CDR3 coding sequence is TGTGCCAGCAGTGAAAGGGCTAGCGGCCCCTACGAGCAGTACTTC. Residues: CASSERASGPYEQYF.